The T cell receptor (beta chain) described here comes from a study of blood T cell repertoires in COVID-19. About the study: Samples taken during acute and convalescent COVID-19 were collected in the United States, Italy and Spain. T cells, B-cell-depleted T cells, or PBMCs supplied cDNA or gDNA.

Clones were read by immunoSEQ multiplex PCR, and TCRdb kept only the in-frame ones, dropping some. The sample holds approximately 25,000 clones; approximately 68% are singletons and the top ten take less than 55%. The CDR3 runs to 15 residues. From germline, CDR1 is SGHRS and CDR2 YFSETQ. V lost 7 bases, J lost 0 bases, and 14 bases lay in between. Source material: peripheral blood. The clonotype comes from an elderly woman with acute or convalescent COVID-19. This chain links TRBV5-1 with TRBJ1-3, with TRBD1 as a possible D gene (6 bases). The CDR3 DNA sequence: TGCGCCAGCGCCTTAGGACAGTCCTCTGGAAACACCATATATTTT. Its protein product is CASALGQSSGNTIYF. The entire variable domain, with the rest obtained from reference TRBV5-1 and TRBJ1-3, is as follows: KAGVTQTPRYLIKTRGQQVTLSCSPISGHRSVSWYQQTPGQGLQFLFEYFSETQRNKGNFPGRFSGRQFSNSRSEMNVSTLELGDSALYLCASALGQSSGNTIYFGEGSWLTVV.